This is a list of T cell receptor beta chains from one sample in a study of shared clonotypes between healthy human individuals. The method was immunoSEQ multiplex PCR; TCRdb's version includes in-frame clones alone and lacks a portion of them. Found here are approximately 1.4 million clones, approximately 98% of them singletons; the top ten hold about 0.42%. The sequenced material came from naive CD4+ T cells sorted from blood. All receptors come from a young man in good health. Both conserved end residues are trimmed from each CDR3.

v_call	j_call	cdr3_aa
TRBV28	TRBJ2-3	ASSFRRDSTDTQY
TRBV28	TRBJ2-4	ASSPKRREGRNIQY
TRBV5-1	TRBJ2-2	ASSLRGEAGELF
TRBV5-1	TRBJ2-5	ASSLYTSGKETQY
TRBV10-2	TRBJ2-7	ASSDWTGAAYEQY
TRBV29-1	TRBJ2-5	SVAPGLANQETQY
TRBV25-1	TRBJ2-1	ASSESPINGPNEQF
TRBV9	TRBJ2-5	ASSGRRQSQETQY
TRBV9	TRBJ2-5	ASSLLAGARETQY
TRBV27	TRBJ1-1	ASSSGENTEAF
TRBV5-1	TRBJ2-1	ASSLYGSSYNEQF